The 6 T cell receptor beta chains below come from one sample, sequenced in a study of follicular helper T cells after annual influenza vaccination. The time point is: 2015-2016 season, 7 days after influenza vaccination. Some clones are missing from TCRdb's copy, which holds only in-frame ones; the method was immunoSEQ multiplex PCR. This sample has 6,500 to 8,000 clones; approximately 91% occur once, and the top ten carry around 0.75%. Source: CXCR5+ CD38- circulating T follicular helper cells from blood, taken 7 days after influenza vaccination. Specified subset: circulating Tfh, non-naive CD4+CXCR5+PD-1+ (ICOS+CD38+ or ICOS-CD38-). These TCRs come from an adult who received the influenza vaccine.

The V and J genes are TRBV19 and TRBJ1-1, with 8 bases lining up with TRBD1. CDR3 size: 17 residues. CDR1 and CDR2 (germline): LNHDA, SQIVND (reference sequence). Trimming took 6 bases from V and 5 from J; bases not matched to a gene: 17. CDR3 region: CASRHPRGPDVGTEAFF. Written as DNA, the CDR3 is TGTGCCAGTAGGCACCCCAGGGGGCCAGATGTGGGGACTGAAGCTTTCTTT.

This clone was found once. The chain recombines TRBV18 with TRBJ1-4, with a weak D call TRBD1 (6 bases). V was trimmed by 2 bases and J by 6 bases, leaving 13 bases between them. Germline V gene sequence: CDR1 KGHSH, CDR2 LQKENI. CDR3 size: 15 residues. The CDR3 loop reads CASSPIRGGDEKLFF. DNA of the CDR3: TGTGCCAGCTCACCAATCAGGGGCGGCGATGAAAAACTGTTTTTT. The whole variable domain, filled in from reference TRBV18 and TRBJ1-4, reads NAGVMQNPRHLVRRRGQEARLRCSPMKGHSHVYWYRQLPEEGLKFMVYLQKENIIDESGMPKERFSAEFPKEGPSILRIQQVVRGDSAAYFCASSPIRGGDEKLFFGSGTQLSVL.

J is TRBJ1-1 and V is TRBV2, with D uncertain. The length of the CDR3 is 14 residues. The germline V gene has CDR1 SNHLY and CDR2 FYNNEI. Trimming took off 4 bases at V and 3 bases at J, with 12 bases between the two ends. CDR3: CASSVFTRDTEAFF. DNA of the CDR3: TGTGCCAGCAGTGTCTTCACAAGGGACACTGAAGCTTTCTTT.

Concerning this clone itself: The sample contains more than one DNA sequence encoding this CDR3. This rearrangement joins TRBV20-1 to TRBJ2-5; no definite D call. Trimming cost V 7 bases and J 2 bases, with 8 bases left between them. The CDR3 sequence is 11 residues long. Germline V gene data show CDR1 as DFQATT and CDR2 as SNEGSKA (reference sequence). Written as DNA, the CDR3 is TGCAGTGGGCAGAATCAAGAGACCCAGTACTTC. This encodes CSGQNQETQYF.

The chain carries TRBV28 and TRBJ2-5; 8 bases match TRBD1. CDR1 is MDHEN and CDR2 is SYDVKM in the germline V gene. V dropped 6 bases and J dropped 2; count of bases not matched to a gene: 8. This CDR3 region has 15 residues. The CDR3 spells CASRTGDRRQETQYF. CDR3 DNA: TGTGCCAGCAGGACCGGGGACAGGCGACAAGAGACCCAGTACTTC.

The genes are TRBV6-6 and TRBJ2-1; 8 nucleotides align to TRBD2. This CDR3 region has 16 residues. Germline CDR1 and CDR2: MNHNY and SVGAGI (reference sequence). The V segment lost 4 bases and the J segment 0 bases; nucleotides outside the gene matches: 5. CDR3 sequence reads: CASSSQSGSSYNEQFF. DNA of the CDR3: TGTGCCAGCAGTTCCCAGAGCGGGAGCTCCTACAATGAGCAGTTCTTC.